This T cell receptor beta chain was captured by sequencing in a study of T-cell memory formation after mild COVID-19. General observations from the study: Contracting CD4+ clones were located mainly in CM and EM, and CD8+ clones in EMRA. There were some responding clones in pre-infection memory, which suggested that cross-reactive memory had joined.

TCRdb reanalysed the 5' RACE reads using MiXCR and keeps one entry per CDR3 protein. The sample has approximately 300,000 distinct CDR3 sequences; about 15% are singletons. Points on this clonotype: Its antigen is not known.

Germline V lookup: CDR1 SGHDT, CDR2 YYEEEE. V was cut by 0 bases and J by 6 bases, with 17 bases left in between. The CDR3 has 16 amino acids. The clonotype comes from a man aged 18 to 30 who had mild COVID-19 (a few samples of this study predate the infection). Cell type and time point are not known. Sequencing input: PBMCs or a T cell subset sorted from them (not recorded which). V is TRBV5-6 and J is TRBJ2-3; D perhaps matches TRBD2 (5 bases). The CDR3 coding sequence is TGTGCCAGCAGCTTGGCCTCGCAGGACTCGGGGGATACGCAGTATTTT. Its translation is CASSLASQDSGDTQYF.